Reported below is one TCR beta chain. This sample is part of a study of blood T cell repertoires in COVID-19. On the study more broadly: T cells, B-cell-depleted T cells, or PBMCs provided the cDNA or gDNA that served as material.

V was trimmed by 0 bases and J by 5 bases, leaving 6 bases between them. The germline V gene encodes CDR1 SGHRS and CDR2 YFSETQ. The length of the CDR3 is 12 residues. Each recovered donor of Cohort 3 presented with two negative PCRs, clearance, or symptom resolution. Using immunoSEQ multiplex PCR, the repertoire was profiled, and TCRdb retains in-frame clones only, with some absent. The sample consists of about 240,000 clones, around 88% of them appearing once. The chain couples TRBV5-1 to TRBJ2-7, with D perhaps TRBD2 (6 bases). The material sequenced was PBMCs or T cells enriched from blood (not recorded which). The sequence derives from a woman under 40 who had recovered from COVID-19. Here the CDR3 DNA reads TGCGCCAGCAGCTTGGCGGGGGACGAGCAGTACTTC. It codes for CASSLAGDEQYF.